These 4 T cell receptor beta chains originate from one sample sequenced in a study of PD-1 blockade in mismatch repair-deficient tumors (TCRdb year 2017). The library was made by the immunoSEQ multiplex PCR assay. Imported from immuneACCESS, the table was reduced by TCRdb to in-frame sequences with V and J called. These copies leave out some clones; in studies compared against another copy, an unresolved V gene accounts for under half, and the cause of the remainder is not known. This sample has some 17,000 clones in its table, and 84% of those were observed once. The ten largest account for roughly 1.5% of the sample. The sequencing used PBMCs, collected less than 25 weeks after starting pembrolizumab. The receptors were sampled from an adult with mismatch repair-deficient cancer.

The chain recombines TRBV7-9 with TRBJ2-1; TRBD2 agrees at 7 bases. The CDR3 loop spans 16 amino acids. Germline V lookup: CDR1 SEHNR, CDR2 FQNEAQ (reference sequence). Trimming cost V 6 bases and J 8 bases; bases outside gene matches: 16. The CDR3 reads CASSYAPREVLDEQFF. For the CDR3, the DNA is TGTGCCAGCAGTTATGCGCCCCGGGAGGTCCTCGATGAGCAGTTCTTC.

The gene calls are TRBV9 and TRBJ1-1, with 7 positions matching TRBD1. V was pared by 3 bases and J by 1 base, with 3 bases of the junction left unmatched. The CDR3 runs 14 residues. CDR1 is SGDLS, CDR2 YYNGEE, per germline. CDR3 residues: CASSGQGANTEAFF. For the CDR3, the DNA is TGTGCCAGCAGCGGACAGGGTGCGAACACTGAAGCTTTCTTT.

In nucleotides, the CDR3 is TGTGCCAGCAGCCTGTTGCGGGGGACGAACACCGGGGAGCTGTTTTTT. Amino acid sequence: CASSLLRGTNTGELFF. The chain is built from TRBV11-2 and TRBJ2-2; 7 bases are shared with TRBD2. Germline loops: CDR1 SGHAT, CDR2 FQNNGV. J gave up 0 bases and V 5 bases, and 6 bases lay outside the gene matches. The CDR3 sequence is 16 residues long.

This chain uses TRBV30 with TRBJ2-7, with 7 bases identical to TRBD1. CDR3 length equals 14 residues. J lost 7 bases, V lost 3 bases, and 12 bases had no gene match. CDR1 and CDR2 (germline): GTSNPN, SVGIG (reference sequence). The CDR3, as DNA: TGTGCCTGGAGATCGGGACAGTACACTACGGAGCAGTACTTC. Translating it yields CAWRSGQYTTEQYF. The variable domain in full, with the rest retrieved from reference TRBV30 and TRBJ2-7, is SQTIHQWPATLVQPVGSPLSLECTVEGTSNPNLYWYRQAAGRGLQLLFYSVGIGQISSEVPQNLSASRPQDRQFILSSKKLLLSDSGFYLCAWRSGQYTTEQYFGPGTRLTVT.